A selection of T cell receptor beta chains follows, all from one sample in a study of Graves' ophthalmopathy and Graves' hyperthyroidism. A single record per CDR3 protein comes from TCRdb applying MiXCR to the multiplex PCR reads. Found here are under 800,000 distinct CDR3 sequences, about 20% of them singletons; the top ten hold around 6.5%. The specimen sequenced was peripheral blood. The source is a woman younger than 30 with stable Graves' hyperthyroidism. Some clones in this sample may be carry-over from other donors' samples. Each CDR3 is given with its conserved first and last residue. The D gene is left open where the match is weak. Some rows have no size entry. The others give once, few or many, or a class for an expanded clone.

j_call clone_size v_call d_call cdr3_aa cdr3_nt
TRBJ1-1 - TRBV27 - CASSLSGHGTEAFF TGTGCCAGCAGTTTATCGGGGCATGGGACTGAAGCTTTCTTT
TRBJ1-2 many TRBV10-3 - CAIRAKDYGYTF TGTGCCATCAGAGCTAAAGACTATGGCTACACCTTC
TRBJ2-4 - TRBV2 - CASSEVYKNIKYF TGTGCCAGCAGTGAGGTCTACAAAAACATTAAGTACTTC
TRBJ1-5 many TRBV7-9 - CASSLSGGAGQPQHF TGTGCCAGCAGCTTATCCGGGGGCGCGGGTCAGCCCCAGCATTTT
TRBJ1-1 many TRBV20-1 TRBD1 CSARDLDRGHTEAFF TGCAGTGCTAGAGATCTCGACAGGGGTCATACTGAAGCTTTCTTT
TRBJ1-5 - TRBV19 - CASSIVAVGNQPQHF TGTGCCAGTAGTATAGTTGCGGTTGGCAATCAGCCCCAGCATTTT
TRBJ2-2 - TRBV20-1 TRBD2 CSARKGGAGGELFF TGCAGTGCTAGAAAGGGAGGGGCCGGCGGGGAGCTGTTTTTT
TRBJ2-7 many TRBV6-1 - CASSESPPYEQYF TGTGCCAGCAGTGAAAGCCCCCCCTACGAGCAGTACTTC
TRBJ2-5 - TRBV7-9 - CASSLFERIETQYF TGTGCCAGCAGCTTATTCGAACGGATAGAGACCCAGTACTTC
TRBJ2-4 many TRBV30 TRBD1 CAWGGTGYIQYF TGTGCCTGGGGAGGGACAGGGTACATTCAGTACTTC
TRBJ2-7 - TRBV25-1 - CATGLSAYEQYF TGTGCCACCGGACTGTCTGCCTACGAGCAGTACTTC
TRBJ1-6 many TRBV30 - CAWSGRFSPLHF TGTGCCTGGAGTGGCAGGTTCTCACCCCTCCACTTT
TRBJ2-5 few TRBV20-1 TRBD1 CSGMPVPGQGRETQYF TGCAGTGGTATGCCCGTCCCGGGACAGGGAAGAGAGACCCAGTACTTC
TRBJ1-1 - TRBV2 - CASIRESNTEAFF TGTGCCAGCATCAGGGAATCGAACACTGAAGCTTTCTTT
TRBJ1-2 once TRBV6-1 TRBD1 CASSPKLQGAMGDGYTF TGTGCCAGCAGTCCCAAACTGCAGGGGGCGATGGGTGATGGCTACACCTTC
TRBJ2-7 many TRBV27 TRBD2 CASSGGDGLHEQYF TGTGCCAGCAGTGGGGGGGACGGCCTCCACGAGCAGTACTTC
TRBJ1-6 many TRBV28 - CASSLLRVAPSSPLHF TGTGCCAGCAGTCTATTAAGGGTAGCCCCCTCTTCACCCCTCCACTTT
TRBJ2-7 few TRBV12-3/TRBV12-4 - CASSFDWSTEQYF TGTGCCAGCAGTTTCGACTGGTCTACGGAGCAGTACTTC
TRBJ1-1 many TRBV20-1 - CSARGGGWMNTEAFF TGCAGTGCTAGAGGGGGGGGATGGATGAACACTGAAGCTTTCTTT
TRBJ2-2 - TRBV6-2/TRBV6-3 - CASSYSISEPDANTGELFF TGTGCCAGCAGTTACTCGATCAGCGAACCCGACGCGAACACCGGGGAGCTGTTTTTT
TRBJ2-7 many TRBV12-3/TRBV12-4 - CASSSGTSFYEQYF TGTGCCAGCAGTTCCGGGACGAGCTTCTACGAGCAGTACTTC
TRBJ2-1 many TRBV10-3 TRBD2 CAISESASGSKASYNEQFF TGTGCCATCAGTGAGTCTGCTAGCGGGAGTAAAGCGTCTTACAATGAGCAGTTCTTC
TRBJ1-1 few TRBV10-3 - CAIRGSLNTEAFF TGTGCCATCAGGGGATCCCTGAACACTGAAGCTTTCTTT
TRBJ1-3 - TRBV20-1 - CSASRGGNTIYF TGCAGTGCTAGCCGTGGAGGAAACACCATATATTTT
TRBJ2-5 few TRBV28 - CASSSPHVQGGLETQYF TGTGCCAGCAGCTCCCCCCACGTGCAGGGGGGATTGGAGACCCAGTACTTC
TRBJ2-7 many TRBV15 TRBD2 CATKKSGASGGRAYEQYF TGTGCCACCAAGAAGTCGGGGGCTAGCGGGGGCCGCGCCTACGAGCAGTACTTC
TRBJ2-7 many TRBV5-1 TRBD1 CASRPNWDRVAYEQYF TGCGCCAGCAGACCGAATTGGGACAGGGTGGCCTACGAGCAGTACTTC
TRBJ1-1 many TRBV2 - CASSYTGNTEAFF TGTGCCAGCAGTTATACAGGGAACACTGAAGCTTTCTTT
TRBJ1-2 many TRBV7-9 - CASSLDNQRNYGYTF TGTGCCAGCAGCCTCGACAATCAGAGAAACTATGGCTACACCTTC
TRBJ1-5 - TRBV27 TRBD1 CASSLRGDRAHQPQHF TGTGCCAGCAGTTTACGCGGCGACAGGGCCCATCAGCCCCAGCATTTT
TRBJ2-2 - TRBV12-3/TRBV12-4 - CASSPILQGVGTGELFF TGTGCCAGCAGTCCCATCCTACAGGGTGTGGGCACCGGGGAGCTGTTTTTT
TRBJ2-5 - TRBV12-3/TRBV12-4 - CASSLGLGRGAETQYF TGTGCCAGCAGTCTCGGGCTTGGCAGAGGTGCAGAGACCCAGTACTTC
TRBJ2-5 many TRBV11-2 TRBD2 CASRSGRALRETQYF TGTGCCAGCAGGAGCGGGAGGGCCCTCCGAGAGACCCAGTACTTC
TRBJ2-7 - TRBV4-1 TRBD2 CASSQDFSGGLAGGRSSYEQYF TGCGCCAGCAGCCAAGATTTTTCGGGCGGACTAGCGGGAGGCCGAAGCTCCTACGAGCAGTACTTC
TRBJ2-5 many TRBV29-1 TRBD2 CSVRVVAGNKETQYF TGCAGCGTCCGCGTGGTAGCGGGAAACAAAGAGACCCAGTACTTC
TRBJ1-1 - TRBV7-9 TRBD1 CASSNRDSPEAFF TGTGCCAGCAGCAACCGGGACAGTCCTGAAGCTTTCTTT